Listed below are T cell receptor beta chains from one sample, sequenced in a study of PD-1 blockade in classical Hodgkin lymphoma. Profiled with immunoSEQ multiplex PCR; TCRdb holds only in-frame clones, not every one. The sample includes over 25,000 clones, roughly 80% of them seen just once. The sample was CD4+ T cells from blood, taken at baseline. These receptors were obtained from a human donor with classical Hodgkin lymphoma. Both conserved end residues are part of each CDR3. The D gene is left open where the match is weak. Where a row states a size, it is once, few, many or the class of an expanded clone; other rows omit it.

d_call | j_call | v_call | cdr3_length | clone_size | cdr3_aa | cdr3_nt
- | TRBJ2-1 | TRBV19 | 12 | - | CASGLGSNEQFF | TGTGCCAGTGGCCTAGGTAGCAATGAGCAGTTCTTC
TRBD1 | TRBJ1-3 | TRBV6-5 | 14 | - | CASRANQGAYTIYF | TGTGCCAGCAGGGCCAACCAGGGGGCCTACACCATATATTTT
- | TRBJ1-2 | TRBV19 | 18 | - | CASRGAQASSGRNYGYTF | TGTGCCAGTAGGGGGGCACAAGCATCCTCCGGGAGGAACTATGGCTACACCTTC
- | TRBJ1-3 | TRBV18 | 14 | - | CASSPGYEGNTIYF | TGTGCCAGCTCACCTGGCTACGAGGGGAACACCATATATTTT
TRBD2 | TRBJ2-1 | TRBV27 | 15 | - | CASKDWGGPYNEQFF | TGTGCCAGCAAAGATTGGGGGGGACCCTACAATGAGCAGTTCTTC
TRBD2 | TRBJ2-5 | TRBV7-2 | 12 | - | CASSRYGTTSNF | TGTGCCAGCAGCCGTTACGGGACTACTTCAAACTTC
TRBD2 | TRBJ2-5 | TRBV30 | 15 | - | CAWSVTSGVSETQYF | TGTGCCTGGAGTGTAACTAGCGGCGTTTCAGAGACCCAGTACTTC
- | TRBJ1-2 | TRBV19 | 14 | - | CASSIPYRNYGYTF | TGTGCCAGTAGTATCCCATACAGGAACTATGGCTACACCTTC
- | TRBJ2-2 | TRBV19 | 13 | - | CASSRGNTGELFF | TGTGCCAGTAGCCGGGGGAACACCGGGGAGCTGTTTTTT
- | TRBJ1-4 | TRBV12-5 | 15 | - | CASGLVGLGNEKLFF | TGTGCTAGTGGTTTGGTAGGTTTAGGGAATGAAAAACTGTTTTTT
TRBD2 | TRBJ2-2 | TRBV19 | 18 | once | CASSEGLAGGVSTGELFF | TGTGCCAGTAGTGAGGGACTAGCGGGGGGTGTGAGCACCGGGGAGCTGTTTTTT
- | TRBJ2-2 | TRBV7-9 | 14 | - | CASSLVPNTGELFF | TGTGCCAGCAGCTTAGTCCCGAACACCGGGGAGCTGTTTTTT
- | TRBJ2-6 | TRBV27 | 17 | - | CASSFGPRGFGANVLTF | TGTGCCAGCAGTTTTGGGCCGCGGGGCTTTGGGGCCAACGTCCTGACTTTC
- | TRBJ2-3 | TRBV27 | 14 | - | CATFSLILADTQYF | TGTGCCACCTTTTCCCTAATTTTGGCAGATACGCAGTATTTT
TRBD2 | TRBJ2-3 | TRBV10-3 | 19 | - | CAISESASGGAYSTDTQYF | TGTGCCATCAGTGAGTCCGCTAGCGGGGGGGCCTATAGCACAGATACGCAGTATTTT
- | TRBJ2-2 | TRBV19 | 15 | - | CASSIHTGLTGELFF | TGTGCCAGTAGTATCCACACAGGGCTTACCGGGGAGCTGTTTTTT
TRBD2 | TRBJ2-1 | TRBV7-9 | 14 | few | CASSYLRGVGEQFF | TGTGCCTCCTCCTACTTGCGGGGGGTTGGTGAGCAGTTCTTC
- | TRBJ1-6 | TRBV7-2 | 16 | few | CASSKRGGSYNSPLHF | TGTGCCAGCAGTAAGAGGGGTGGATCCTATAATTCACCCCTCCACTTT
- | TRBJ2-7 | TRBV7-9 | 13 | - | CASSFGLLYEQYF | TGTGCCAGCAGCTTCGGACTGCTATACGAGCAGTACTTC
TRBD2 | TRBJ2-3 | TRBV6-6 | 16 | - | CASSIRTSGSTDTQYF | TGTGCCAGCAGTATCAGGACTAGCGGGAGCACAGATACGCAGTATTTT
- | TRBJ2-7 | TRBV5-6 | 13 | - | CASSLFSYYEQYF | TGTGCCAGCAGCTTGTTCAGCTACTACGAGCAGTACTTC
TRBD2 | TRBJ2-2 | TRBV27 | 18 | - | CASSLFHSGGANTGELFF | TGTGCCAGCAGTTTATTCCATAGCGGGGGGGCGAACACCGGGGAGCTGTTTTTT
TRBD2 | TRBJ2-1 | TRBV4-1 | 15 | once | CASSQLGLAGNEQFF | TGCGCCAGCAGCCAGCTGGGACTAGCGGGCAATGAGCAGTTCTTC
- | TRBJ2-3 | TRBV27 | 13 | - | CASSFSREDTQYF | TGTGCCAGCAGTTTCAGCCGGGAGGATACGCAGTATTTT
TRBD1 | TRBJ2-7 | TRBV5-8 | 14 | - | CASSPGQAHYEQYF | TGTGCCAGCAGCCCGGGACAGGCCCATTACGAGCAGTACTTC
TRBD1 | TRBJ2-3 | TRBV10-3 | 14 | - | CAIRPDRSGDTQYF | TGTGCCATCAGACCGGACAGGTCCGGGGATACGCAGTATTTT
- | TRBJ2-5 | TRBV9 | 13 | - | CASSARDQETQYF | TGTGCCAGCAGCGCCAGGGACCAAGAGACCCAGTACTTC
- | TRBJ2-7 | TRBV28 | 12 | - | CASSYQPGEQYF | TGTGCCAGCAGCTACCAACCAGGCGAGCAGTACTTC
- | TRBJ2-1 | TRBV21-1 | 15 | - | CASSKGLAAYNEQFF | TGTGCCAGCAGCAAGGGACTAGCGGCCTACAATGAGCAGTTCTTC
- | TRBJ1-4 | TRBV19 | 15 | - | CASSYGGGRSEKLFF | TGTGCCAGTAGTTATGGGGGGGGAAGAAGCGAAAAACTGTTTTTT
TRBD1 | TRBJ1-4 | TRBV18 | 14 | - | CASWDSSTNEKLFF | TGTGCCAGTTGGGACAGCTCTACTAATGAAAAACTGTTTTTT
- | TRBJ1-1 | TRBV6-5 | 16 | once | CASSYTDKYWNTEAFF | TGTGCCAGCAGTTACACCGACAAGTACTGGAACACTGAAGCTTTCTTT
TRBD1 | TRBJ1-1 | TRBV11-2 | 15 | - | CASSSVTGMNTEAFF | TGTGCCAGCAGCTCTGTGACAGGGATGAACACTGAAGCTTTCTTT
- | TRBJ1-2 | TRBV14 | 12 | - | CASSQVNYGYTF | TGTGCCAGCAGCCAAGTTAACTATGGCTACACCTTC
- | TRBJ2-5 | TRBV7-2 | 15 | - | CASSFGGMKRETQYF | TGTGCCAGCAGCTTTGGGGGCATGAAAAGGGAGACCCAGTACTTC